This T cell receptor (beta chain) was sequenced during a study of T cell responses to AZD1222 COVID-19 vaccine. V was trimmed by 4 bases and J by 2 bases, leaving 12 bases between them. The CDR3 sequence is 14 residues long. Germline CDR1 and CDR2: SGHNT and YENEEA. Method: immunoSEQ multiplex PCR; TCRdb's copy keeps in-frame clones and lacks some. The sample shows some 140,000 clones, 80% to 95% of them seen only once. The input for sequencing was peripheral blood, taken on day 0 of AZD1222 vaccination. The chain joins TRBV11-3 to TRBJ2-7; tentative D call: TRBD1 (6 bases). The receptor was derived from an adult in good health. The CDR3 region has the DNA TGTGCCAGCAGCTCCTACAGGGTGCCCTACGAGCAGTACTTC. Translation: CASSSYRVPYEQYF.